A single sample is the source of the 22 T cell receptor beta chains below, sequenced in a study of post-analysis software for immune sequencing data (dated by TCRdb to about 2015). These receptors' targets are unknown. General study outcomes and caveats: Four to six TRBV segments, including TRBV5-6, TRBV5-1 and TRBV20-1, were significantly more frequent in patients than controls.

Library preparation used PCR. Sequencing was carried out with an Illumina HiSeq 2500. To reduce PCR and sequencing biases, unique molecular identifiers were incorporated into the TCR beta cDNA libraries. TCRdb trimmed public reads at Q25 via fastp, called clones via MiXCR and kept in-frame beta chains. Here each entry gathers all rows of one CDR3 protein and keeps the most common genes and DNA. Across this sample there are 170,000 or so distinct CDR3 sequences, with 30% seen only once. About 1.4% of the sample rests with the top ten. The specimen sequenced was blood. The receptors come from a girl under 18 with multiple sclerosis.

This clonotype was seen a handful of times. The DNA for the CDR3 is TGTGCCACCAGCAGAGGACTAGCGGGAGGAAGAGAGACCCAGTACTTC. It translates to CATSRGLAGGRETQYF. V gene TRBV15 combines with J gene TRBJ2-7, with 13 bases aligning to TRBD2. With the DNA end fitting TRBJ2-5 better, the J assignment may be wrong. Germline V CDR1 and CDR2: LNHNV, YYDKDF (reference sequence). The CDR3 has 16 residues.

The chain has TRBV6-1 and TRBJ2-7; 9 nucleotides line up with TRBD2. The DNA end favors TRBJ2-5, so the J call may be wrong. The germline V gene encodes CDR1 MNHNS and CDR2 SASEGT. CDR3 length equals 16 residues. CDR3 coding DNA: TGTGCCAGCAGGTCATATTCTGGGACTAGCATCCGGACCCAGTACTTC. Protein: CASRSYSGTSIRTQYF.

This clonotype has more than one count but fewer than ten. The rearrangement joins TRBV10-3 to TRBJ1-5, with D perhaps TRBD1 (6 bases). In germline, CDR1 is ENHRY, CDR2 SYGVKD. This CDR3 has 14 residues. Trimming took 3 bases from V and 3 from J, leaving 9 bases between them. CDR3 coding DNA: TGTGCCATCAGTGACGGGGGCCTCAATCAGCCCCAGCATTTT. It yields the protein CAISDGGLNQPQHF.

Worth noting for this clonotype: It may be a read error: a sequence one base away is much more abundant. The J gene is TRBJ2-7, the V gene TRBV6-1; D uncertain. CDR1 is MNHNS and CDR2 is SASEGT in the germline V gene. The CDR3 has 13 residues. The germline V and J ends were trimmed by 9 bases and 7 bases, with 19 bases remaining between them. The CDR3 sequence is CASGLVPYNEQYF. CDR3 coding DNA: TGTGCCAGTGGGCTAGTACCCTACAATGAGCAGTACTTC.

There are many counts of this clonotype. The gene calls are TRBV20-1 and TRBJ2-3; unclear D gene. Germline CDR1 and CDR2: DFQATT and SNEGSKA (reference sequence). This CDR3 has 13 amino acids. With 2 bases removed from V and 4 bases from J, the gap between germline ends came to 10 bases. Here the CDR3 DNA reads TGCAGTGCTAGATCCCCACACCCAGATACGCAGTATTTT. Translation: CSARSPHPDTQYF.

The chain carries TRBV12-3 or TRBV12-4 and TRBJ2-3; tentatively, D is TRBD2 (5 bases). Trimming removed 2 bases at V and 14 bases at J, with 11 bases between. CDR3 size: 11 residues. The CDR3 bases are TGTGCCAGCAGTTTAAAGTGGGAGAGGTATTTT. Its protein product is CASSLKWERYF.

The rearrangement joins TRBV14 to TRBJ2-3; tentatively, D is TRBD1 (6 bases). CDR1 and CDR2 from the germline V gene are SGHDN and FVKESK. CDR3 length equals 15 residues. Trimming left V 0 bases short and J 2 bases short, with 9 bases between. The CDR3 sequence: CASSQETGLTDTQYF. Written as DNA, the CDR3 is TGTGCCAGCAGCCAAGAAACAGGGCTCACAGATACGCAGTATTTT.

This clonotype was counted only a few times. The chain carries TRBV6-1 and TRBJ2-1; 11 nucleotides match TRBD1. The germline V gene has CDR1 MNHNS and CDR2 SASEGT. V trimming: 6 bases; J trimming: 7 bases; junction bases outside the gene matches: 11. The CDR3 length is 16 residues. CDR3 protein: CASRDGPGQGENEQFF. The CDR3 DNA is TGTGCCAGCAGAGACGGACCGGGACAGGGGGAAAATGAGCAGTTCTTC.

There are many counts of this clonotype. The chain combines TRBV28 with TRBJ2-5, with D perhaps matching TRBD1 (5 bases). The germline CDR1 and CDR2 sequences are MDHEN and SYDVKM. The CDR3 extends over 15 amino acids. V lost 3 bases and J lost 2, with 13 bases in between. CDR3 bases: TGTGCCAGCAGTTTGTCAGGGAAGGGGCAAGAGACCCAGTACTTC. Translating gives CASSLSGKGQETQYF. Full variable domain (rest looked up from reference TRBV28 and TRBJ2-5): DVKVTQSSRYLVKRTGEKVFLECVQDMDHENMFWYRQDPGLGLRLIYFSYDVKMKEKGDIPEGYSVSREKKERFSLILESASTNQTSMYLCASSLSGKGQETQYFGPGTRLLVL.

Notes on this clonotype: Just one base apart from a much larger clone, this may be a read error. This likely comes from a read error, as the CDR3 has no conserved phenylalanine or tryptophan at its end. V and J are TRBV5-1 and TRBJ2-7; possibly TRBD2 for D (5 bases). In germline, CDR1 is SGHRS, CDR2 YFSETQ. CDR3 length: 15 amino acids. The germline V and J ends were trimmed by 4 bases and 0 bases, with 14 bases remaining between them. The CDR3 DNA follows: TGCGCCAGCAGCGAGGACTGGACGAGCTCCTACGAGCAGTACTGC. Amino acids: CASSEDWTSSYEQYC.

Worth noting for this clonotype: At one boundary the junction diverges from the germline segment, which might be a read error. The rearrangement joins TRBV25-1 to TRBJ2-1, with TRBD2 matching over 14 bases. The CDR3 totals 13 residues. Germline CDR1 and CDR2: MGHDK and SYGVNS. The CDR3 region is CTSSGGLAGGQFF. Here the CDR3 DNA reads TGTACCAGCTCTGGAGGACTAGCGGGGGGGCAGTTCTTC.

Only a few counts were recorded for this clonotype. V is TRBV3-1 and J is TRBJ2-5, with 7 bases that match TRBD1. Germline lookup yields CDR1 LGHDT and CDR2 YNNKEL (reference sequence). This CDR3 region has 15 residues. The J segment lost 0 bases and the V segment lost 4 bases, leaving 5 bases of the junction unmatched. CDR3: CASSPGQPHQETQYF. In DNA form, the CDR3 reads TGTGCCAGCAGCCCGGGACAGCCCCACCAAGAGACCCAGTACTTC.

This chain joins TRBV20-1 and TRBJ1-2; D is unclear. Germline V gives CDR1 DFQATT, CDR2 SNEGSKA (reference sequence). The CDR3 extends over 8 amino acids. V lost 5 bases to trimming and J lost 6 bases, with 1 base between them. The CDR3 DNA reads TGCAGTGCTGATGGCTACACCTTC. Its translation is CSADGYTF.

This clonotype was recorded many times. The chain couples TRBV12-3 or TRBV12-4 to TRBJ2-3, with D hard to call. V gave up 3 bases and J gave up 5 bases, with 3 bases separating them. CDR3 length: 11 amino acids. CDR3 bases: TGTGCCAGCAGTTTTAGAGATACGCAGTATTTT. Residues: CASSFRDTQYF.

V and J are TRBV25-1 and TRBJ2-3, with D perhaps TRBD1 (6 bases). CDR1 and CDR2 from the germline V gene are MGHDK and SYGVNS. This CDR3 is built from 13 residues. The V and J ends lost 6 bases and 13 bases respectively, with 20 bases between them. CDR3 DNA sequence: TGTGCCAGCAGCTCAGCCTCGGACAGTCTGGAGTATTTT. Translated: CASSSASDSLEYF.

This CDR3 reads CASSAGLGGSYEQYF. CDR3 DNA sequence: TGTGCCTCCTCCGCGGGGCTAGGAGGATCCTACGAGCAGTACTTC. V is TRBV6-6 and J is TRBJ2-7; D possibly corresponds to TRBD2 (6 bases). The V end was cut by 11 bases, the J end by 1 base, with 21 bases between. The CDR3 length is 15 residues. Germline CDR1 reads MNHNY; CDR2 reads SVGAGI (reference sequence).

This clonotype was observed at least ten times. The CDR3 sequence is CASSDWGSYEQYF. The CDR3, as DNA: TGTGCCAGCAGTGACTGGGGTTCCTACGAGCAGTACTTC. The chain is built from TRBV6-6 and TRBJ2-7; D not resolved. V was pared by 5 bases and J by 1 base, with 9 bases between. CDR1 and CDR2 from the germline V gene are MNHNY and SVGAGI (reference sequence). This CDR3 spans 13 amino acids.

This clonotype was picked up one time. Possible read error: a much larger clone is one base away. The genes are TRBV2 and TRBJ2-3, with D perhaps assigned TRBD1 or TRBD2 (5 bases each). The CDR3 sequence is 22 residues long. Between the trimmed V and J ends, which lost 3 bases and 6 bases, there was a span of 37 bases. CDR1 is SNHLY, CDR2 FYNNEI, per germline. This CDR3 reads CASSDGQAAEVGAVGIGDTQYF. The CDR3 bases are TGTGCCAGCAGTGATGGCCAAGCGGCGGAGGTCGGGGCTGTGGGTATTGGGGATACGCAGTATTTT.

The genes are TRBV24-1 and TRBJ2-2; 10 bases agree with TRBD2. This CDR3 spans 16 amino acids. The ends lost 4 bases at V and 7 bases at J; junction bases unmatched: 8. In germline, CDR1 is KGHDR, CDR2 SFDVKD. The CDR3 protein is CATSDPGTSVIGELFF. CDR3 nucleotide sequence: TGTGCCACCAGTGACCCCGGGACTAGCGTAATCGGGGAGCTGTTTTTT.

This clonotype was seen many times. This chain links TRBV20-1 with TRBJ2-3; 11 bases align to TRBD2. The ends lost 0 bases at V and 0 bases at J; junction bases unmatched: 11. Per the germline V gene, CDR1 is DFQATT and CDR2 is SNEGSKA (reference sequence). There are 19 residues in the CDR3. The DNA of the CDR3 is TGCAGTGCTAGAGATTCAACAGCTAGCGGGAGGCTCAGCACAGATACGCAGTATTTT. Translating it yields CSARDSTASGRLSTDTQYF.

The rearrangement links TRBV5-1 to TRBJ1-1; no definite D call. Germline loops: CDR1 SGHRS, CDR2 YFSETQ. Trimming removed 5 bases at V and 1 base at J, with 15 bases between. The CDR3 totals 15 residues. This chain's CDR3 is CASSRIGPSNTEAFF. The CDR3 coding sequence is TGCGCCAGCAGTAGGATAGGGCCGTCGAACACTGAAGCTTTCTTT.

This clonotype was counted only a few times. The chain links TRBV15 to TRBJ2-5, with a possible D match to TRBD2 (5 bases). The CDR3 contains 17 residues. With 3 bases removed from V and 2 bases from J, the gap between germline ends came to 19 bases. In germline, CDR1 is LNHNV, CDR2 YYDKDF (reference sequence). Here the CDR3 DNA reads TGTGCCACCAGCAGTTTCCCCCGGGGTAACTCTCAAGAGACCCAGTACTTC. It translates to CATSSFPRGNSQETQYF. Full variable domain (rest looked up from reference TRBV15 and TRBJ2-5): DAMVIQNPRYQVTQFGKPVTLSCSQTLNHNVMYWYQQKSSQAPKLLFHYYDKDFNNEADTPDNFQSRRPNTSFCFLDIRSPGLGDTAMYLCATSSFPRGNSQETQYFGPGTRLLVL.